Listed here are 31 T cell receptor beta chains from one sample, sequenced in a study of technical replicates of blood from a few donors. Data came from immunoSEQ multiplex PCR; TCRdb stores just in-frame clones and leaves some out. The sample consists of around 80,000 clones, approximately 94% of them appearing once. The specimen sequenced was T cells isolated from PBMCs. These receptors originate from a human donor in good health.

This clone occurred a few times. The chain has TRBV7-9 and TRBJ1-1; no firm D call. Trimming removed 0 bases at V and 7 bases at J, with 9 bases between. The V gene's germline CDR1 is SEHNR and CDR2 FQNEAQ (reference sequence). The CDR3 spans 13 residues. Here the CDR3 reads CASSLAAGSEAFF. The CDR3 DNA is TGTGCCAGCAGCTTAGCGGCGGGGAGTGAAGCTTTCTTT.

This chain links TRBV11-2 with TRBJ2-7, with a tentative D call TRBD2 (7 bases). The length of the CDR3 is 14 residues. Germline V gene lookup returns CDR1 SGHAT and CDR2 FQNNGV. V was cut by 4 bases and J by 7 bases, with 17 bases left in between. As DNA, the CDR3 is TGTGCCAGCAGCTCCCGGGGGGCCACGGGGGAGCAGTACTTC. It translates to CASSSRGATGEQYF.

V usage is TRBV2 and J usage is TRBJ2-1; possible D gene TRBD2, 6 bases. The germline CDR1 and CDR2 sequences are SNHLY and FYNNEI. Trimming stripped 3 bases from V and 0 bases from J, with 6 bases between. The CDR3 runs to 14 residues. The CDR3 DNA sequence: TGTGCCAGCAGTGAGACTAGCTCCTACAATGAGCAGTTCTTC. This translates into CASSETSSYNEQFF.

The chain links TRBV15 to TRBJ2-7; tentatively, D is TRBD1 (6 bases). Between the trimmed V and J ends, which lost 0 bases and 6 bases, there was a span of 15 bases. CDR1 and CDR2 from the germline V gene are LNHNV and YYDKDF (reference sequence). The CDR3 spans 15 residues. CDR3 in amino acids: CATSRDATQGGEQYF. DNA for the CDR3: TGTGCCACCAGCAGAGATGCCACACAGGGCGGCGAGCAGTACTTC.

The chain combines TRBV5-1 with TRBJ1-1, with 11 bases fitting TRBD1. The CDR3 is 16 amino acids. Germline CDR1 is SGHRS and CDR2 is YFSETQ. After removal of 0 bases from V and 2 bases from J, the junction contained 3 bases not matched to a gene. The CDR3 is CASSLVRTGGNTEAFF. The CDR3 nucleotides read TGCGCCAGCAGCTTGGTTCGGACAGGGGGCAACACTGAAGCTTTCTTT.

This chain uses TRBV28 with TRBJ2-1, with 11 bases that match TRBD2. Germline V gives CDR1 MDHEN, CDR2 SYDVKM. V lost 5 bases and J lost 6; bases outside the gene matches: 6. The CDR3 contains 15 residues. In DNA form, the CDR3 reads TGTGCCAGCAGTCCTTTAGCGGGAGGGCCCAATGAGCAGTTCTTC. It yields the protein CASSPLAGGPNEQFF. Combining the CDR3 with reference TRBV28 and TRBJ2-1 gives the whole variable domain DVKVTQSSRYLVKRTGEKVFLECVQDMDHENMFWYRQDPGLGLRLIYFSYDVKMKEKGDIPEGYSVSREKKERFSLILESASTNQTSMYLCASSPLAGGPNEQFFGPGTRLTVL.

The V gene is TRBV11-2, the J gene TRBJ2-1; 12 bases are a match to TRBD2. The CDR3 covers 16 residues. V gave up 3 bases and J gave up 10 bases; unmatched junction bases: 10. The germline V gene encodes CDR1 SGHAT and CDR2 FQNNGV. The CDR3 bases are TGTGCCAGCAGCTTGGGGCAACTAGCGGGAGGAAGGGAGCAGTTCTTC. This codes for CASSLGQLAGGREQFF.

This clone was recorded only once. The chain joins TRBV6-5 to TRBJ1-1; 7 bases agree with TRBD1. With V trimmed by 6 bases and J by 10 bases, 11 bases remained unmatched. The CDR3 covers 13 residues. Germline CDR1 is MNHEY and CDR2 is SVGAGI. The CDR3 is CASRRQGSMRAFF. CDR3 coding DNA: TGTGCCAGCAGACGACAGGGTAGTATGCGAGCTTTCTTT.

V gene TRBV10-1 combines with J gene TRBJ2-1; D not resolved. V shed 3 bases and J shed 3 bases, with 9 bases lying between them. The CDR3 is 14 residues long. Germline V gene lookup returns CDR1 WNHNN and CDR2 SYGVQD (reference sequence). The CDR3 DNA follows: TGCGCCAGCAGTGAATACACAGACTACAATGAGCAGTTCTTC. Protein: CASSEYTDYNEQFF.

This chain uses TRBV29-1 with TRBJ2-4, with D maybe TRBD1 (6 bases). Germline CDR1 reads SQVTM; CDR2 reads ANQGSEA. V was shortened by 4 bases and J by 0 bases, with 16 bases between the two germline ends. This CDR3 spans 16 amino acids. CDR3 sequence reads: CSVAGADSLAKNIQYF. The CDR3 nucleotides are TGCAGCGTTGCAGGGGCGGACTCCCTAGCCAAAAACATTCAGTACTTC.

The gene calls are TRBV29-1 and TRBJ2-7, with 9 bases lining up with TRBD1. Losses at the gene ends were 8 bases for V and 4 bases for J; bases not matched to a gene: 6. This CDR3 spans 12 amino acids. Looked up from germline, CDR1 is SQVTM and CDR2 is ANQGSEA. The DNA for the CDR3 is TGCAGCTCCCTGACAGGGGGGTACGAGCAGTACTTC. Protein: CSSLTGGYEQYF.

The chain employs TRBV27 and TRBJ1-2; D perhaps matches TRBD1 (6 bases). There are 14 residues in the CDR3. Germline loops: CDR1 MNHEY, CDR2 SMNVEV (reference sequence). V was shortened by 2 bases and J by 5 bases, with 12 bases between the two germline ends. CDR3 nucleotides: TGTGCCAGCAGTTTACAGGACAGAAAGTATGGCTACACCTTC. As protein: CASSLQDRKYGYTF.

The chain is built from TRBV7-9 and TRBJ2-7, with TRBD1 matching over 8 bases. V was pared by 5 bases and J by 3 bases, with 6 bases of the junction left unmatched. Per germline, CDR1 SEHNR and CDR2 FQNEAQ (reference sequence). This CDR3 has 14 residues. CDR3 sequence: CASSNTGGGYEQYF. In nucleotides, the CDR3 is TGTGCCAGCAGCAATACAGGGGGAGGCTACGAGCAGTACTTC. Using reference TRBV7-9 and TRBJ2-7 for the parts outside the CDR3, the full variable domain is DTGVSQNPRHKITKRGQNVTFRCDPISEHNRLYWYRQTLGQGPEFLTYFQNEAQLEKSRLLSDRFSAERPKGSFSTLEIQRTEQGDSAMYLCASSNTGGGYEQYFGPGTRLTVT.

The chain employs TRBV28 and TRBJ2-1, with 12 bases fitting TRBD2. CDR3 length equals 15 residues. V was clipped by 4 bases and J by 3 bases; unmatched bases: 1. Germline assignment: CDR1 MDHEN and CDR2 SYDVKM. The CDR3 protein is CASSSSGRVYNEQFF. The CDR3 bases are TGTGCCAGCAGTTCTAGCGGGAGGGTCTACAATGAGCAGTTCTTC.

The J gene is TRBJ2-7, the V gene TRBV7-3; perhaps TRBD2 as D (7 bases). The CDR3 covers 13 residues. Germline CDR1 is SGHTA and CDR2 is FQGTGA. The V end was cut by 6 bases, the J end by 5 bases, with 14 bases between. CDR3 DNA: TGTGCCAGCAGTCCCGTAGGGGGGGACGAGCAGTACTTC. Protein: CASSPVGGDEQYF.

This CDR3 is CASSPRQGATDTQYF. In DNA form, the CDR3 reads TGTGCCAGCTCACCACGGCAGGGGGCCACAGATACGCAGTATTTT. This rearrangement joins TRBV18 to TRBJ2-3, with 8 bases that match TRBD1. V shed 1 base and J 2 bases; nucleotides not matched to a gene: 2. From germline, CDR1 is KGHSH and CDR2 LQKENI. This CDR3 region has 15 residues.

The J gene is TRBJ1-2, the V gene TRBV2, with D possibly TRBD1 on 5 matching bases. Deletions cut 7 bases from V and 0 bases from J, with 15 bases between. Germline CDR1 and CDR2: SNHLY and FYNNEI. The CDR3 totals 15 residues. The CDR3 reads CASTFPPDTNYGYTF. For the CDR3, the DNA is TGTGCCAGCACTTTCCCCCCGGACACTAACTATGGCTACACCTTC.

This chain links TRBV7-3 with TRBJ2-1, with 7 positions matching TRBD1. The germline V gene has CDR1 SGHTA and CDR2 FQGTGA. Trimming cost V 5 bases and J 9 bases; bases outside gene matches: 22. The CDR3 length is 18 residues. CDR3 residues: CASSLRGREYEGIGEQFF. CDR3 DNA sequence: TGTGCCAGCAGCCTCAGGGGGAGAGAGTATGAAGGCATCGGTGAGCAGTTCTTC.

The chain recombines TRBV4-1 with TRBJ2-4, with TRBD1 as a possible D gene (5 bases). Trimming stripped 4 bases from V and 1 base from J, with 11 bases between. CDR1 is MGHRA, CDR2 YSYEKL, per germline. The CDR3 runs to 15 residues. The DNA for the CDR3 is TGCGCCAGCAGCCCACAGGTTCTGGCCAAAAACATTCAGTACTTC. Translated, it gives CASSPQVLAKNIQYF.

This clone appeared once. The genes are TRBV5-1 and TRBJ1-3; perhaps TRBD1 as D (6 bases). The CDR3 runs to 12 residues. Trimming cost V 2 bases and J 8 bases, with 8 bases left between them. The germline V gene encodes CDR1 SGHRS and CDR2 YFSETQ. The CDR3 loop is CASSLQGDTIYF. Written as DNA, the CDR3 is TGCGCCAGCAGCTTACAGGGTGACACCATATATTTT.

A remark on this clone: The germline gene is not matched at one end of the junction; a read error may be the cause. The chain is built from TRBV5-8 and TRBJ2-1, with TRBD2 as a possible D gene (5 bases). CDR3 length equals 14 residues. In germline, CDR1 is SGHTS, CDR2 YDEGEE. CDR3 nucleotide sequence: TGTGCCACCAGCGCGGGCCGGTCTTACAATGAGCAGTTCTTC. Its translation is CATSAGRSYNEQFF.

J is TRBJ2-2 and V is TRBV7-9; tentative D call: TRBD1 (6 bases). This CDR3 contains 12 residues. V lost 10 bases and J 10 bases, leaving 16 bases between the germline ends. Germline loops: CDR1 SEHNR, CDR2 FQNEAQ (reference sequence). CDR3 in amino acids: CATYRDPVELFF. The CDR3 DNA follows: TGTGCCACCTACAGGGACCCGGTGGAGCTGTTTTTT. The whole variable domain, remainder taken from reference TRBV7-9 and TRBJ2-2, is DTGVSQNPRHKITKRGQNVTFRCDPISEHNRLYWYRQTLGQGPEFLTYFQNEAQLEKSRLLSDRFSAERPKGSFSTLEIQRTEQGDSAMYLCATYRDPVELFFGEGSRLTVL.

This chain connects TRBV16 to TRBJ2-7; a weak D match, TRBD1 (6 bases). There are 16 residues in the CDR3. Trimming shortened V by 0 bases and J by 2 bases, and 14 bases separated the two germline ends. Germline CDR1 is KGHSY and CDR2 is FQNENV. Written as DNA, the CDR3 is TGTGCCAGCAGCCAATCTTTACAGGGTACCACCTACGAGCAGTACTTC. Its protein is CASSQSLQGTTYEQYF.

V is TRBV7-9 and J is TRBJ1-1; the D is unclear. Trimming removed 5 bases from V and 7 bases from J, with 14 bases in between. This CDR3 is built from 13 residues. Germline V lookup: CDR1 SEHNR, CDR2 FQNEAQ (reference sequence). CDR3 sequence (DNA): TGTGCCAGCAGCCCATCCGGCGGAATTGAAGCTTTCTTT. Translating gives CASSPSGGIEAFF.

A single count supports this clone. The rearrangement uses TRBV9 and TRBJ2-5; no clear D. The V end lost 0 bases, the J end lost 0 bases, and 9 bases lay between the germline ends. This CDR3 comprises 15 residues. Per the germline V gene, CDR1 is SGDLS and CDR2 is YYNGEE. CDR3 DNA sequence: TGTGCCAGCAGCGTAGAACGAGGCCACCAAGAGACCCAGTACTTC. Its translation: CASSVERGHQETQYF.

The rearrangement joins TRBV19 to TRBJ2-7; tentatively, D is TRBD2 (5 bases). This CDR3 is 14 amino acids long. Deletions cut 1 base from V and 5 bases from J, with 12 bases between. Per germline, CDR1 LNHDA and CDR2 SQIVND (reference sequence). The CDR3 reads CASSIGGASDEQYF. CDR3 DNA sequence: TGTGCCAGTAGTATAGGGGGAGCTTCTGACGAGCAGTACTTC. Full variable domain (missing parts from reference TRBV19 and TRBJ2-7): DGGITQSPKYLFRKEGQNVTLSCEQNLNHDAMYWYRQDPGQGLRLIYYSQIVNDFQKGDIAEGYSVSREKKESFPLTVTSAQKNPTAFYLCASSIGGASDEQYFGPGTRLTVT.

V gene TRBV27 combines with J gene TRBJ2-1; 7 bases agree with TRBD2. The junction had 9 bases not matched to a gene; V was cut back by 3 bases and J by 7 bases. Germline V gene lookup returns CDR1 MNHEY and CDR2 SMNVEV (reference sequence). The CDR3 sequence is 15 residues long. The CDR3 here is CASSLGGSGLNEQFF. The CDR3 DNA is TGTGCCAGCAGTTTGGGCGGGAGTGGGCTTAATGAGCAGTTCTTC.

The chain links TRBV11-2 to TRBJ2-3; TRBD2 might be the D (6 bases). The CDR3 runs 15 residues. Trimming took off 6 bases at V and 2 bases at J, with 15 bases between the two ends. The germline V gene has CDR1 SGHAT and CDR2 FQNNGV. The CDR3 here is CASRKPGTLTDTQYF. CDR3 in DNA: TGTGCCAGCAGGAAACCTGGGACTCTCACAGATACGCAGTATTTT.

The chain couples TRBV13 to TRBJ2-3; D is possibly TRBD2 (5 bases). Trimming left V 0 bases short and J 6 bases short, with 19 bases between. The CDR3 has 17 residues. Germline CDR1 PRHDT, CDR2 FYEKMQ (reference sequence). The CDR3 coding sequence is TGTGCCAGCAGCTTAGGTTTTCGGGAAATCATTTTGGATACGCAGTATTTT. This encodes CASSLGFREIILDTQYF. Full variable domain (remainder filled in from reference TRBV13 and TRBJ2-3): AAGVIQSPRHLIKEKRETATLKCYPIPRHDTVYWYQQGPGQDPQFLISFYEKMQSDKGSIPDRFSAQQFSDYHSELNMSSLELGDSALYFCASSLGFREIILDTQYFGPGTRLTVL.

This chain connects TRBV7-8 to TRBJ2-7; a weak D match, TRBD2 (6 bases). V shed 6 bases and J shed 2 bases, with 11 bases lying between them. The CDR3 spans 13 residues. CDR1 is SGHVS and CDR2 is FQNEAQ in the germline V gene. The CDR3 DNA follows: TGTGCCAGCAGAGATTTAGCGGCCTACGAGCAGTACTTC. Its protein is CASRDLAAYEQYF.

The V and J genes are TRBV25-1 and TRBJ2-1, with 8 bases identical to TRBD2. Germline V gives CDR1 MGHDK, CDR2 SYGVNS. The V and J ends lost 8 bases and 10 bases, in that order; junction bases with no gene match: 16. This CDR3 comprises 15 residues. DNA of the CDR3: TGTGCCAGCGGGCAGACAACTAGCGGTCTAGGGGAGCAGTTCTTC. It codes for CASGQTTSGLGEQFF. The variable domain in full, completed from reference TRBV25-1 and TRBJ2-1, reads EADIYQTPRYLVIGTGKKITLECSQTMGHDKMYWYQQDPGMELHLIHYSYGVNSTEKGDLSSESTVSRIRTEHFPLTLESARPSHTSQYLCASGQTTSGLGEQFFGPGTRLTVL.